This T cell receptor beta chain stems from a study of metastatic and nonmetastatic thyroid tumors. Study overall: Repertoires were compared across blood and tumor or nodule tissue from malignant and benign thyroid patients.

The CDR3 extends over 17 amino acids. With V trimmed by 8 bases and J by 0 bases, 9 bases remained unmatched. Germline V gives CDR1 MNHNY, CDR2 SVGAGI (reference sequence). Patients had received no treatment of any kind before thyroid surgery. With MiXCR, TCRdb reprocessed the PCR reads. The repertoire holds under 50,000 clones, approximately 17% seen once, with about an eighth in the top ten. This TCR was sampled from a female donor with papillary thyroid cancer or a benign thyroid nodule (not recorded which). Some clones in this sample may be carry-over from other donors' samples. This chain links TRBV6-6 with TRBJ2-3; TRBD2 agrees at 12 bases. Sequenced input: tumor tissue. Here the CDR3 reads CASSRGLAGFSTDTQYF. The DNA for the CDR3 is TGTGCCAGCTCCCGTGGACTAGCGGGGTTTAGCACAGATACGCAGTATTTT.